This T cell receptor beta chain was observed in a study of blood T cells in healthy people across ages. PCR was performed a second time for roughly 7 to 11 cycles using a sample-barcoded 5' primer and a J-beta primer mix. TCRdb reprocessed the 5' RACE reads via MiXCR and lists one record per CDR3 protein. The sample has hundreds of thousands of distinct CDR3 sequences, roughly three fifths seen once. Germline V CDR1 and CDR2: DFQATT, SNEGSKA (reference sequence). Trimming took 4 bases from V and 13 from J, leaving 26 bases between them. The CDR3 consists of 15 residues. This receptor was taken from a man in his forties in good health. The sample consisted of blood. The chain recombines TRBV20-1 with TRBJ2-1, with D perhaps TRBD1 (7 bases). The CDR3 bases are TGCAGTGCTACGGGGGACAGTGGAACTCAAGAGACCCAGTTCTTC. Its protein product is CSATGDSGTQETQFF.